This T cell receptor (beta chain) is drawn from a study of cytomegalovirus exposure and HLA in healthy donors. PCR involved 60 Vbeta and 13 Jbeta primers. Using immunoSEQ multiplex PCR, the repertoire was profiled, and TCRdb retains in-frame clones only, with some absent. This listing includes 150,000 or so clones. Notes on this clone: The antigen is unknown.

Study conclusions and caveats: Data from an earlier analysis indicated that most TCR beta V segments were productive either about 87% or about 30% of the time. Later analysis revealed greater clonal expansion in HLA-associated TCR beta chains than in equally common others.

Each donor was nominally healthy when sampled (though unrecorded immune exposures were likely). Between the trimmed V and J ends, which lost 7 bases and 2 bases, there was a span of 16 bases. CDR1 LNHDA and CDR2 SQIVND come from the germline V gene (reference sequence). The CDR3 length is 15 residues. V gene TRBV19 combines with J gene TRBJ2-3, with D possibly being TRBD2 (6 bases). Sequenced: PBMCs. This sequence was found in a woman aged 45-59 years in good health and CMV-seronegative. This CDR3 reads CASTPFLAATDTQYF. In nucleotides, the CDR3 is TGTGCCAGTACCCCATTTTTAGCGGCCACAGATACGCAGTATTTT.